Sequencing of this T cell receptor beta chain was carried out in a study of shared clonotypes between healthy human individuals. About the study: The plates for each donor numbered three CD4 naive, three CD4 memory, two CD8 naive and one CD8 memory.

This clone was seen a few times. The antigen is not known. V dropped 4 bases and J dropped 4 bases, with 11 bases sitting between them. This CDR3 contains 13 residues. Germline V gene sequence: CDR1 SGHRS, CDR2 YFSETQ. Sequencing was performed with immunoSEQ multiplex PCR; in TCRdb, only in-frame clones are kept and a portion is missing. The repertoire includes 1.4 million to 1.5 million clones, around 95% of them detected once, and about 1% sits in the top ten. Study conclusions and caveats: Investigators collected only blood, and repertoires in tissues likely differ. Only a few donors were included, so the genetic and exposure-history diversity represented was limited.

Subsets obtained from CD4+ cells comprised CD45RA+ naive and CD45RA-negative memory cells. The chain joins TRBV5-1 to TRBJ1-1; D remains ambiguous. Sequenced input: naive CD4+ T cells sorted from blood. Subset: CD45RA+ positively selected. This receptor was taken from a man aged 25-45 years in good health. As DNA, the CDR3 is TGCGCCAGCAGCCCTTTGAGTGCCACTGAAGCTTTCTTT. It is translated as CASSPLSATEAFF.